Listed below are T cell receptor beta chains from one sample, sequenced in a study of blood T cell repertoires in COVID-19. Measured with immunoSEQ multiplex PCR; TCRdb has only the in-frame clones, and not every one. The sample lists around 74,000 clones, around 88% occurring once. Sequenced material: peripheral blood. The receptor set was obtained from a young man with acute or convalescent COVID-19. Each CDR3 is given with its conserved first and last residue. Fields, in order: clone size, V gene, D gene, J gene, CDR3 protein, CDR3 DNA. D genes are given only for firm matches. Expanded clones get a size class; other rows say once, few or many, or leave the size out.

clone_size: -
v_call: TRBV27
d_call: -
j_call: TRBJ1-6
cdr3_aa: CASSLLGGAYNSPLHF
cdr3_nt: TGTGCCAGCAGTTTATTAGGAGGGGCTTATAATTCACCCCTCCACTTT

clone_size: -
v_call: TRBV11-2
d_call: -
j_call: TRBJ2-2
cdr3_aa: CASSSPGTRNTGELFF
cdr3_nt: TGTGCCAGCAGCTCCCCCGGGACTCGTAACACCGGGGAGCTGTTTTTT

clone_size: -
v_call: TRBV3-1/TRBV3-2
d_call: -
j_call: TRBJ2-1
cdr3_aa: CASSHRDTFNEQFF
cdr3_nt: TGTGCCAGCAGCCATAGGGACACCTTCAATGAGCAGTTCTTC

clone_size: -
v_call: TRBV7-3
d_call: -
j_call: TRBJ2-1
cdr3_aa: CASSAEGNEQFF
cdr3_nt: TGTGCCAGCAGCGCCGAGGGCAATGAGCAGTTCTTC

clone_size: -
v_call: TRBV4-1
d_call: TRBD2
j_call: TRBJ2-7
cdr3_aa: CASSLLAGLAAPIAYEQYF
cdr3_nt: TGCGCCAGCAGCCTCCTGGCGGGACTAGCGGCCCCCATAGCCTACGAGCAGTACTTC

clone_size: -
v_call: TRBV7-3
d_call: -
j_call: TRBJ2-3
cdr3_aa: CASSAGGTDTQYF
cdr3_nt: TGTGCCAGCAGCGCAGGGGGGACAGATACGCAGTATTTT

clone_size: -
v_call: TRBV6-5
d_call: TRBD2
j_call: TRBJ2-3
cdr3_aa: CASRVSGAAGTQYF
cdr3_nt: TGTGCCAGCCGGGTTAGCGGGGCCGCCGGGACGCAGTATTTT

clone_size: few
v_call: TRBV28
d_call: -
j_call: TRBJ1-5
cdr3_aa: CASSLMVKGNQPQHF
cdr3_nt: TGTGCCAGCAGTTTAATGGTAAAGGGGAATCAGCCCCAGCATTTT

clone_size: few
v_call: TRBV5-1
d_call: -
j_call: TRBJ1-3
cdr3_aa: CASRSQLGLGNTIYF
cdr3_nt: TGCGCCAGCAGAAGTCAACTTGGGCTGGGAAACACCATATATTTT

clone_size: -
v_call: TRBV6-5
d_call: -
j_call: TRBJ1-1
cdr3_aa: CASSHRANTEAFF
cdr3_nt: TGTGCCAGTTCCCACAGGGCGAACACTGAAGCTTTCTTT

clone_size: -
v_call: TRBV10-3
d_call: -
j_call: TRBJ1-3
cdr3_aa: CAISESGRGNTIYF
cdr3_nt: TGTGCCATCAGTGAGTCGGGGAGGGGAAACACCATATATTTT

clone_size: few
v_call: TRBV4-1
d_call: TRBD2
j_call: TRBJ2-7
cdr3_aa: CASSQDRREIYEQYF
cdr3_nt: TGCGCCAGCAGCCAAGATCGGCGGGAGATATACGAGCAGTACTTC

clone_size: -
v_call: TRBV28
d_call: -
j_call: TRBJ1-1
cdr3_aa: CASSLRQLEAFF
cdr3_nt: TGTGCCAGCAGTCTGCGACAGCTTGAAGCTTTCTTT

clone_size: few
v_call: TRBV4-3
d_call: -
j_call: TRBJ2-5
cdr3_aa: CASSPGLAAAQETQYF
cdr3_nt: TGCGCCAGCAGCCCAGGACTTGCGGCAGCGCAAGAGACCCAGTACTTC

clone_size: -
v_call: TRBV9
d_call: TRBD1
j_call: TRBJ2-3
cdr3_aa: CASSVEAGTGAQRDTQYF
cdr3_nt: TGTGCCAGCAGCGTAGAGGCTGGGACAGGTGCCCAGAGGGATACGCAGTATTTT

clone_size: once
v_call: TRBV28
d_call: TRBD1
j_call: TRBJ2-7
cdr3_aa: CASSSAGTGGQEQYF
cdr3_nt: TGTGCCAGCAGTTCCGCCGGGACAGGGGGTCAAGAGCAGTACTTC

clone_size: -
v_call: TRBV19
d_call: -
j_call: TRBJ2-7
cdr3_aa: CASSVGGEGSYEQYF
cdr3_nt: TGTGCCAGTAGTGTTGGGGGCGAAGGCTCCTACGAGCAGTACTTC

clone_size: -
v_call: TRBV27
d_call: TRBD1
j_call: TRBJ2-1
cdr3_aa: CASRATGTDYNEQFF
cdr3_nt: TGTGCCAGCAGGGCAACCGGGACAGACTACAATGAGCAGTTCTTC